This entry describes one TCR beta chain. Its antigen is not known. The PCR used 60 Vbeta and 13 Jbeta primers. Data came from immunoSEQ multiplex PCR; TCRdb stores just in-frame clones and leaves some out. Altogether 120,000 to 150,000 clones are present, over 60% being singletons, with the ten largest covering less than 3.5%. This sample is part of a study of cytomegalovirus exposure and HLA in healthy donors. The study, taken as a whole, reports: The study found most TCR sequences rare, yet found some public TCRs in many donors. Later, an analysis showed that TCR beta chains associated with HLA were more clonally expanded than others that were equally common. Among the CMV-associated chains, a few were confirmed in vitro as specific for CMV antigens.

V trimming: 6 bases; J trimming: 5 bases; junction bases outside the gene matches: 4. The germline V gene has CDR1 MNHEY and CDR2 SVGAGI. The CDR3 length is 14 residues. The TCR originated in a woman aged 25 to 45 in good health and CMV-seropositive. Sequenced sample: PBMCs. This chain uses TRBV6-5 with TRBJ2-2; the match to TRBD2 covers 9 bases. DNA for the CDR3: TGTGCCAGCAGCCGCGGGGGGGCGACCGGGGAGCTGTTTTTT. Protein: CASSRGGATGELFF.